This TCR beta chain was sequenced for a study of shared clonotypes between healthy human individuals. CD4+ cells yielded CD45RA+ naive and CD45RA-negative memory subsets. Study-wide findings and caveats: Generation probabilities were higher for clonotypes shared across all four sorted-subset donors than for unshared ones. Investigators collected only blood, and repertoires in tissues likely differ.

With regard to this clone: Antigen unknown. A much larger clone lies a single base off, so this may be a read error.

Sequencing was performed with immunoSEQ multiplex PCR; in TCRdb, only in-frame clones are kept and a portion is missing. This sample has 600,000 to 750,000 clones, with approximately 77% found just once. The CDR3 is 12 amino acids. In germline, CDR1 is MNHEY, CDR2 SVGAGI. Trimming took off 4 bases at V and 0 bases at J, with 4 bases between the two ends. Source material: memory CD4+ T cells sorted from blood. Subset described: CD45RA-negative fraction. The clonotype comes from a woman aged 25 to 39 in good health. The V call is TRBV6-5, the J call TRBJ2-7; D uncertain. DNA for the CDR3: TGTGCCAGCAGTTTAAGCTCCTACGAGCAGTACTTC. Amino acids: CASSLSSYEQYF.